This is a list of T cell receptor beta chains from one sample in a study of cytomegalovirus exposure and HLA in healthy donors. Measured with immunoSEQ multiplex PCR; TCRdb has only the in-frame clones, and not every one. The sample includes about 100,000 clones, roughly 70% seen only once; the top ten take around 16%. Material for sequencing was PBMCs. These receptors were taken from a woman aged 18-35 years in good health and CMV-seropositive. Each CDR3 is given with its conserved first and last residue. D genes are given only for firm matches. Only some rows state a clone size, as once, few, many or a class for expanded clones.

V: TRBV6-5; J: TRBJ2-5; size: NA; D: NA; DNA: TGTGCCAGCAGTTATACGACAGCACAAGAGACCCAGTACTTC; CDR3: CASSYTTAQETQYF
V: TRBV7-9; J: TRBJ1-5; size: NA; D: TRBD1; DNA: TGTGCCAGCAGCTTGGGGACAGGGGACAATCAGCCCCAGCATTTT; CDR3: CASSLGTGDNQPQHF
V: TRBV19; J: TRBJ2-6; size: NA; D: TRBD1; DNA: TGTGCCAGTAGTATCAGGGGGCCTGGGGCCAACGTCCTGACTTTC; CDR3: CASSIRGPGANVLTF
V: TRBV27; J: TRBJ2-7; size: NA; D: NA; DNA: TGTGCCAGCACAACAAGTGGAGCTTACGAGCAGTACTTC; CDR3: CASTTSGAYEQYF
V: TRBV5-6; J: TRBJ1-2; size: NA; D: NA; DNA: TGTGCCAGCAGCTCAAAGGGGTCGCGGGGCTACACCTTC; CDR3: CASSSKGSRGYTF
V: TRBV6-1; J: TRBJ2-1; size: NA; D: NA; DNA: TGTGCCAGCAGTGCTCACCCGGTAGATGAGCAGTTCTTC; CDR3: CASSAHPVDEQFF
V: TRBV7-3; J: TRBJ1-1; size: NA; D: NA; DNA: TGTGCCAGCAGCTTATGGGGCAACACTGAAGCTTTCTTT; CDR3: CASSLWGNTEAFF
V: TRBV7-2; J: TRBJ2-1; size: NA; D: TRBD2; DNA: TGTGCCAGCAGCTTAGTCGGACTAGCGGGAAGAAATGAGCAGTTCTTC; CDR3: CASSLVGLAGRNEQFF
V: TRBV7-9; J: TRBJ2-2; size: few; D: TRBD1; DNA: TGTGCCAGCAGGTTACAGGGGTTTGACGGGGAGCTGTTTTTT; CDR3: CASRLQGFDGELFF
V: TRBV18; J: TRBJ1-2; size: few; D: NA; DNA: TGTGCCAGCTCACCAAGGTTGGTGGGCCCTAACTATGGCTACACCTTC; CDR3: CASSPRLVGPNYGYTF
V: TRBV30; J: TRBJ2-5; size: NA; D: TRBD2; DNA: TGTGCCTGGAGCTCTAGCGGGTCAGAGACCCAGTACTTC; CDR3: CAWSSSGSETQYF
V: TRBV19; J: TRBJ1-2; size: NA; D: TRBD1; DNA: TGTGCCAGTCGAAATCCGGGACAGACTAACTATGGCTACACCTTC; CDR3: CASRNPGQTNYGYTF
V: TRBV7-3; J: TRBJ2-2; size: NA; D: TRBD1; DNA: TGTGCCAGCAGCAAACGGACAGGGACCGGGGAGCTATTTTTT; CDR3: CASSKRTGTGELFF
V: TRBV7-9; J: TRBJ1-6; size: few; D: TRBD1; DNA: TGTGCCAGCAGCACGTCGGACAGGGAGAATTCACCCCTCCACTTT; CDR3: CASSTSDRENSPLHF
V: TRBV9; J: TRBJ2-5; size: NA; D: NA; DNA: TGTGCCAGCAGCGTTAGCGTTCAAGAGACCCAGTACTTC; CDR3: CASSVSVQETQYF
V: TRBV9; J: TRBJ1-1; size: few; D: NA; DNA: TGTGCCAGCAGCGTAGACGCGACAGTCAGCTTT; CDR3: CASSVDATVSF
V: TRBV6-5; J: TRBJ2-7; size: few; D: TRBD1; DNA: TGTGCCAGCAGTCCACCAAGTCAGGGGGAAGACGAGCAGTACTTC; CDR3: CASSPPSQGEDEQYF
V: TRBV6-5; J: TRBJ1-5; size: NA; D: NA; DNA: TGTGCCAGCAGTGCGACTCACTTCAGCAATCAGCCCCAGCATTTT; CDR3: CASSATHFSNQPQHF
V: TRBV28; J: TRBJ1-1; size: few; D: TRBD1; DNA: TGTGCCAGCAGTTTACTCGACAGGGTGAACACTGAAGCTTTCTTT; CDR3: CASSLLDRVNTEAFF
V: TRBV6-6; J: TRBJ2-4; size: NA; D: TRBD2; DNA: TGTGCCACTGCGGGAGGTCCCAAAAACAGTCAGTACTTC; CDR3: CATAGGPKNSQYF
V: TRBV13; J: TRBJ1-3; size: NA; D: NA; DNA: TGTGCCAGCAGCCTCGACAGGACCTCTGGAAACACCATATATTTT; CDR3: CASSLDRTSGNTIYF
V: TRBV4-3; J: TRBJ2-3; size: few; D: NA; DNA: TGCGCCAGCAGCCAGGCTAGCTGGTCCGCAGATACGCAGTATTTT; CDR3: CASSQASWSADTQYF
V: TRBV7-3; J: TRBJ2-1; size: NA; D: NA; DNA: TGTGCCAGCAGCTTAACGAACAGGGTTGGTGAGCAGTTCTTC; CDR3: CASSLTNRVGEQFF
V: TRBV28; J: TRBJ2-1; size: NA; D: TRBD2; DNA: TGTGCCAGCAGTTTCGGCGGGGGACCGTACAATGAGCAGTTCTTC; CDR3: CASSFGGGPYNEQFF
V: TRBV5-6; J: TRBJ2-7; size: NA; D: TRBD1; DNA: TGTGCCAGCAGCTGGGGACAGGGGGACGAGCAGTACTTC; CDR3: CASSWGQGDEQYF
V: TRBV6-5; J: TRBJ1-2; size: NA; D: TRBD1; DNA: TGTGCCAGCAGTGGGACAGCCTATGGCTACACCTTC; CDR3: CASSGTAYGYTF
V: TRBV19; J: TRBJ1-6; size: NA; D: NA; DNA: TGTGCCAGTAGTATAAGGGGTTCACCCCTCCACTTT; CDR3: CASSIRGSPLHF
V: TRBV9; J: TRBJ1-4; size: NA; D: TRBD1; DNA: TGTGCCAGCAGCGTAGGGACAGGGGGCGAAAAACTGTTTTTT; CDR3: CASSVGTGGEKLFF
V: TRBV6-5; J: TRBJ1-6; size: NA; D: TRBD1; DNA: TGTGCCAGCGGGACAGCCCTATCCCTCCACTTT; CDR3: CASGTALSLHF
V: TRBV11-2; J: TRBJ2-1; size: NA; D: TRBD1; DNA: TGTGCCAGCAGCCCATACCGACAGGGTTACTACAATGAGCAGTTCTTC; CDR3: CASSPYRQGYYNEQFF
V: TRBV4-1; J: TRBJ1-2; size: NA; D: TRBD1; DNA: TGCGCCAGCAGCCAAGATACTCCCCCGGACAGGGCTGACTACACCTTC; CDR3: CASSQDTPPDRADYTF
V: TRBV30; J: TRBJ1-2; size: NA; D: NA; DNA: TGTGCCTGGAGTGTACCCCGCGTAGTGAGATACTATGGCTACACCTTC; CDR3: CAWSVPRVVRYYGYTF